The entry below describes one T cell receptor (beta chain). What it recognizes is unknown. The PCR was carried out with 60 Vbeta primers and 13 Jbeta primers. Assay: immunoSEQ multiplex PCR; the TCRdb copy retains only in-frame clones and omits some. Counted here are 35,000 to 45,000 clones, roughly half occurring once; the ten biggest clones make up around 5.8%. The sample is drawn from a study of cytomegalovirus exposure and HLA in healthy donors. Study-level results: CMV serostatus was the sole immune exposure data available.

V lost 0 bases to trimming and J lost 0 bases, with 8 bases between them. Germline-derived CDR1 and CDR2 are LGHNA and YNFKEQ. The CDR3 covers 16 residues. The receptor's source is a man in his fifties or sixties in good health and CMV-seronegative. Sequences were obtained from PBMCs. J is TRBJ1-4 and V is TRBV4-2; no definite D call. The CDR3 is CASSQETEATNEKLFF. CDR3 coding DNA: TGTGCCAGCAGCCAAGAGACGGAGGCAACTAATGAAAAACTGTTTTTT.